This TCR beta chain was identified during a study of response to subunit inactivated influenza vaccine. Study-wide results and caveats: The study's authors posited that every seasonal influenza vaccination enlists few new T cells.

From the RT-PCR reads, TCRdb called clonotypes with MiXCR, one entry per CDR3 protein. In the table there are over 150,000 distinct CDR3 sequences, under 15% of which are singletons. Note on this clonotype: Its specificity is unknown.

The CDR3 contains 18 residues. The V gene's germline CDR1 is SNHLY and CDR2 FYNNEI. The V gene lost 6 bases and the J gene lost 4 bases, with 27 bases spanning the gap. The chain couples TRBV2 to TRBJ1-2; D unclear. The TCR originated in a man between 50 and 59 years old who received an inactivated influenza vaccine. The sequences come from CD8+ T cells sorted from PBMCs, collected around 5 days after vaccination. The CDR3 loop reads CASSDTGVRSTFRYGYTF. The CDR3 DNA follows: TGTGCCAGCAGCGATACCGGGGTTCGGTCGACATTTCGCTATGGCTACACCTTC.